This T cell receptor (beta chain) came from a study of T-cell reconstitution after alpha-beta-depleted transplantation in children. This clonotype came up many times. The TCRbeta library incorporated unique molecular identifiers. TCRdb passed the PCR reads through MiXCR, listing each CDR3 protein once. The sample comprises 420,000 or so distinct CDR3 sequences, approximately 10% of which are singletons, and roughly 5% rests with the top ten. The sequenced sample was PBMCs from the stem cell graft donor, obtained from the stem cell graft. The sequence came from a human donor who donated a stem cell graft to a child with acute myeloid leukemia.

CDR3 loop: CASSLDVDTQYF. The CDR3 DNA reads TGCGCCAGCAGCTTGGACGTAGATACGCAGTATTTT. The rearrangement links TRBV5-1 to TRBJ2-3; no clear D. Trimming cost V 0 bases and J 5 bases, with 4 bases left between them. This CDR3 region has 12 residues. The germline V gene has CDR1 SGHRS and CDR2 YFSETQ.